This entry concerns a single TCR beta chain. The CDR3 covers 14 residues. The V end was cut by 3 bases, the J end by 7 bases, with 13 bases between. CDR1 is LNHDA, CDR2 SQIVND, per germline (reference sequence). The sample is drawn from a study of T cell changes during pregnancy in multiple sclerosis. Data came from immunoSEQ multiplex PCR; TCRdb stores just in-frame clones and leaves some out. This sample has roughly 100,000 clones; around nine tenths occur once, and the top ten carry just over 0.75%. This chain links TRBV19 with TRBJ1-5, with a possible D match to TRBD1 (6 bases). The sample consisted of peripheral blood, taken in the second trimester of pregnancy. This receptor was identified in a female donor in good health, enrolled as a control in a pregnancy study. In DNA form, the CDR3 reads TGTGCCAGTAGTATCCAGGGGCTGGGACAGCCCCAGCATTTT. Amino acids: CASSIQGLGQPQHF.